This passage covers 12 T cell receptor beta chains from one sample sequenced in a study of cytomegalovirus exposure and HLA in healthy donors. The PCR made use of 60 Vbeta and 13 Jbeta primers. Repertoires were generated with immunoSEQ multiplex PCR, while TCRdb's copy carries only in-frame clones and drops some. The sample yields some 70,000 clones, around four fifths seen once. Sequenced: PBMCs. All receptors come from a male donor in good health and CMV-seropositive.

The chain uses TRBV9 and TRBJ2-7, with TRBD1 as a possible D gene (7 bases). Germline values: CDR1 SGDLS, CDR2 YYNGEE. The CDR3 is made up of 16 amino acids. V dropped 3 bases and J dropped 2 bases, with 18 bases sitting between them. CDR3: CASSAKRQGGAYEQYF. CDR3 nucleotide sequence: TGTGCCAGCAGCGCCAAAAGGCAGGGGGGTGCCTACGAGCAGTACTTC.

V usage is TRBV7-2 and J usage is TRBJ2-5; 8 bases fit TRBD1. The CDR3 spans 15 residues. Germline V gene lookup returns CDR1 SGHTA and CDR2 FQGNSA. Losses at the gene ends were 5 bases for V and 4 bases for J; bases not matched to a gene: 9. The CDR3 spells CASSPYKDRGETQYF. In nucleotides, the CDR3 is TGTGCCAGCAGCCCCTACAAAGACAGGGGAGAGACCCAGTACTTC.

A single count supports this clone. The rearrangement uses TRBV4-3 and TRBJ2-3; the D gene is possibly TRBD2 (7 bases). CDR3 size: 15 residues. The germline V gene encodes CDR1 LGHNA and CDR2 YSLEER. Trimming took off 5 bases at V and 5 bases at J, with 17 bases between the two ends. The chain's CDR3 is CASSERAGAQDTQYF. The CDR3 DNA follows: TGCGCCAGCAGCGAAAGGGCGGGGGCGCAAGATACGCAGTATTTT.

This clone has a single count. The V and J genes are TRBV4-1 and TRBJ1-1; 7 bases are a match to TRBD1. The germline CDR1 and CDR2 sequences are MGHRA and YSYEKL. This CDR3 contains 14 residues. Trimming took 0 bases from V and 6 from J; bases not matched to a gene: 4. The CDR3 region is CASSQDRRGAEAFF. Here the CDR3 DNA reads TGCGCCAGCAGCCAAGACCGCAGGGGGGCTGAAGCTTTCTTT.

Concerning this clone itself: An end of the junction does not agree with germline; a read error may underlie this. The V and J genes are TRBV7-7 and TRBJ2-3; TRBD2 might be the D (5 bases). CDR1 is SSHAT, CDR2 FNYEAQ, per germline (reference sequence). The CDR3 is made up of 17 amino acids. CDR3 sequence (DNA): TGTGCTAGCAGCTTAGGTCGGTTGGTTAGCGGCACAGATACGCAGTATTTT. It codes for CASSLGRLVSGTDTQYF.

The chain combines TRBV6-6 with TRBJ1-2; D perhaps matches TRBD1 (5 bases). CDR3 length: 16 amino acids. Germline V gene sequence: CDR1 MNHNY, CDR2 SVGAGI (reference sequence). Deletions cut 0 bases from V and 0 bases from J, with 11 bases between. The CDR3 nucleotides are TGTGCCAGCAGTTACTCGGAGGGGTTTACTAACTATGGCTACACCTTC. Protein sequence: CASSYSEGFTNYGYTF.

This chain uses TRBV30 with TRBJ1-5, with D tentatively TRBD1 (6 bases). Trimming cost V 4 bases and J 4 bases, with 14 bases left between them. Germline values: CDR1 GTSNPN, CDR2 SVGIG (reference sequence). The CDR3 contains 14 residues. The CDR3 DNA is TGTGCCTGGACTGGCACTGACAGGAATCAGCCCCAGCATTTT. It is translated as CAWTGTDRNQPQHF.

This chain joins TRBV7-2 and TRBJ1-1, with a possible D match to TRBD1 (5 bases). Between the trimmed V and J ends, which lost 7 bases and 0 bases, there was a span of 15 bases. The CDR3 is made up of 15 amino acids. Germline CDR1 SGHTA, CDR2 FQGNSA. CDR3 sequence reads: CASNEQNRLNTEAFF. The CDR3 DNA reads TGTGCCAGCAACGAACAGAACAGGTTGAACACTGAAGCTTTCTTT.

The J gene is TRBJ1-5, the V gene TRBV27, with D possibly TRBD1 on 6 matching bases. The CDR3 contains 15 residues. Trimming pared 2 bases from V and 0 bases from J, leaving 8 bases between. Germline loops: CDR1 MNHEY, CDR2 SMNVEV (reference sequence). This CDR3 is CASSLDRYSNQPQHF. The DNA for the CDR3 is TGTGCCAGCAGTTTAGACAGGTATAGCAATCAGCCCCAGCATTTT.

This chain uses TRBV14 with TRBJ2-5, with D possibly TRBD2 on 6 matching bases. CDR3 size: 15 residues. Trimming pared 1 base from V and 7 bases from J, leaving 16 bases between. From germline, CDR1 is SGHDN and CDR2 FVKESK. The CDR3, as DNA: TGTGCCAGCAGCCAAGCTAGCTCCCTGGGAGGGACCCAGTACTTC. Amino acids: CASSQASSLGGTQYF. Full variable domain (remainder filled in from reference TRBV14 and TRBJ2-5): EAGVTQFPSHSVIEKGQTVTLRCDPISGHDNLYWYRRVMGKEIKFLLHFVKESKQDESGMPNNRFLAERTGGTYSTLKVQPAELEDSGVYFCASSQASSLGGTQYFGPGTRLLVL.

The chain carries TRBV19 and TRBJ1-1, with D possibly matching TRBD1 (6 bases). V was shortened by 6 bases and J by 3 bases, with 11 bases between the two germline ends. The CDR3 length is 13 residues. From germline, CDR1 is LNHDA and CDR2 SQIVND (reference sequence). The CDR3 region is CASSPTGYTEAFF. The CDR3 coding sequence is TGTGCCAGTAGCCCAACAGGGTACACTGAAGCTTTCTTT.

The chain recombines TRBV4-3 with TRBJ2-7, with D perhaps TRBD2 (6 bases). The V and J ends lost 0 bases and 0 bases respectively, with 21 bases between them. Germline lookup yields CDR1 LGHNA and CDR2 YSLEER. CDR3 length equals 19 residues. The CDR3 DNA follows: TGCGCCAGCAGCCAAGATTTAGGCCGGAGGGACCTGGGCTCCTACGAGCAGTACTTC. Its translation is CASSQDLGRRDLGSYEQYF.